This T cell receptor beta chain derives from a study of shared clonotypes between healthy human individuals. Study observations and caveats: The naive CD4 repertoires of a handful of donors were compared, and approximately 5% of clonotypes were shared.

Concerning this clone: Its antigen is unknown.

TCRdb keeps only in-frame clones here, not all; method: immunoSEQ multiplex PCR. The table has around 2.5 million clones, over 85% seen once; the top ten hold roughly 0.39%. V was cut by 1 base and J by 7 bases, with 14 bases left in between. Germline CDR1 KGHSH, CDR2 LQKENI. The CDR3 extends over 15 amino acids. The clonotype comes from a man aged 18 to 35 in good health. Some clones in this sample may be carry-over from other donors' samples. The chain couples TRBV18 to TRBJ1-3; D call uncertain. Sequencing input: naive CD4+ T cells from PBMCs. Subset here: CD45RA+ positively selected. The CDR3, as DNA: TGTGCCAGCTCACCACGGTTGGCAGACGGGAACACCATATATTTT. This sequence encodes CASSPRLADGNTIYF.